These 13 T cell receptor beta chains originate from one sample sequenced in a study of PD-L1 blockade in urothelial cancer. The data were produced by immunoSEQ multiplex PCR, yet TCRdb's version contains in-frame clones alone and is incomplete. The repertoire holds about 76,000 clones, with 85% to 95% as singletons. Time point indicated: peripheral blood 6 weeks after treatment start. The specimen was PBMCs, collected around atezolizumab (anti-PD-L1) treatment. The receptor source for this set is a woman of 80 years or more with urothelial cancer.

V is TRBV30 and J is TRBJ2-7, with D tentatively TRBD1 (5 bases). V was clipped by 4 bases and J by 0 bases, with 10 bases between them. Germline loops: CDR1 GTSNPN, CDR2 SVGIG (reference sequence). The CDR3 covers 13 residues. The CDR3 is CAWKQANSYEQYF. The CDR3 DNA sequence: TGTGCCTGGAAACAGGCCAACTCCTACGAGCAGTACTTC.

This chain's CDR3 is CASSPKKLAGTTSTDTQYF. DNA of the CDR3: TGTGCCAGCAGCCCCAAAAAACTAGCGGGAACTACTAGCACAGATACGCAGTATTTT. The gene calls are TRBV9 and TRBJ2-3; TRBD2 aligns across 10 bases. The CDR3 extends over 19 amino acids. Germline values: CDR1 SGDLS, CDR2 YYNGEE. V was pared by 4 bases and J by 0 bases, with 14 bases of the junction left unmatched.

The V and J genes are TRBV28 and TRBJ1-5; TRBD1 aligns across 7 bases. Trimming cost V 7 bases and J 3 bases; bases outside gene matches: 6. The germline gives CDR1 MDHEN, CDR2 SYDVKM. The CDR3 is 14 amino acids. The CDR3 region has the DNA TGTGCCAGCACCACAGGGACAGCCAATCAGCCCCAGCATTTT. The encoded protein is CASTTGTANQPQHF.

The J gene is TRBJ2-3, the V gene TRBV4-2; D remains ambiguous. Trimming pared 1 base from V and 0 bases from J, leaving 8 bases between. Germline CDR1 reads LGHNA; CDR2 reads YNFKEQ. This CDR3 region has 15 residues. CDR3 sequence: CASSQALISTDTQYF. The CDR3 DNA follows: TGTGCCAGCAGCCAAGCACTAATTAGCACAGATACGCAGTATTTT.

The rearrangement links TRBV10-2 to TRBJ2-5; TRBD1 matches 7 bases. The CDR3 is made up of 11 amino acids. The junction had 2 bases not matched to a gene; V was cut back by 10 bases and J by 3 bases. Germline loops: CDR1 WSHSY, CDR2 SAAADI. The CDR3 spells CATGTEETQYF. The CDR3 region has the DNA TGCGCCACCGGGACAGAAGAGACCCAGTACTTC.

The V and J genes are TRBV7-8 and TRBJ2-1; possible D gene TRBD1, 6 bases. Germline V lookup: CDR1 SGHVS, CDR2 FQNEAQ. Trimming removed 1 base at V and 0 bases at J, with 10 bases between. The CDR3 spans 16 residues. The CDR3 region is CASSLDVGGSYNEQFF. DNA for the CDR3: TGTGCCAGCAGCTTAGATGTAGGGGGCTCCTACAATGAGCAGTTCTTC. Supplemented by reference TRBV7-8 and TRBJ2-1, the full variable domain reads GAGVSQSPRYKVAKRGQDVALRCDPISGHVSLFWYQQALGQGPEFLTYFQNEAQLDKSGLPSDRFFAERPEGSVSTLKIQRTQQEDSAVYLCASSLDVGGSYNEQFFGPGTRLTVL.

The V gene is TRBV28, the J gene TRBJ2-5, with a tentative D call TRBD2 (6 bases). CDR3 length: 15 amino acids. The V gene lost 0 bases and the J gene lost 0 bases, with 8 bases spanning the gap. CDR1 is MDHEN, CDR2 SYDVKM, per germline. CDR3 coding DNA: TGTGCCAGCAGTTTATGGGGGGGAGACCAAGAGACCCAGTACTTC. Its protein product is CASSLWGGDQETQYF.

This clone was counted a single time. The gene calls are TRBV28 and TRBJ2-7; D is perhaps TRBD2 (6 bases). Germline V lookup: CDR1 MDHEN, CDR2 SYDVKM. The CDR3 loop spans 13 amino acids. V lost 3 bases, J lost 7 bases, and 13 bases lay in between. The CDR3 is CASSFGAGREQYF. CDR3 DNA: TGTGCCAGCAGTTTTGGCGCGGGGAGGGAGCAGTACTTC.

The J gene is TRBJ2-5, the V gene TRBV28, with D possibly TRBD2 on 7 matching bases. The germline gives CDR1 MDHEN, CDR2 SYDVKM. V gave up 3 bases and J gave up 10 bases, with 21 bases separating them. The CDR3 runs 15 residues. The CDR3 DNA follows: TGTGCCAGCAGTTTGGGGGGGCCCTTAGGGGGGTTCCAGTACTTC. Its translation: CASSLGGPLGGFQYF.

The chain couples TRBV5-6 to TRBJ2-1, with unresolved D. CDR1 and CDR2 from the germline V gene are SGHDT and YYEEEE. Trimming cost V 0 bases and J 0 bases, with 10 bases left between them. The CDR3 runs to 16 residues. The CDR3 DNA follows: TGTGCCAGCAGCTTGGGTCCCTCGGGCTCCTACAATGAGCAGTTCTTC. It codes for CASSLGPSGSYNEQFF.

The V call is TRBV7-2, the J call TRBJ1-1; 7 nucleotides match TRBD1. The CDR3 spans 15 residues. CDR1 is SGHTA and CDR2 is FQGNSA in the germline V gene. V dropped 5 bases and J dropped 0; count of bases not matched to a gene: 6. The CDR3, as DNA: TGTGCCAGCAGCCTGCCGACAGGGATGAACACTGAAGCTTTCTTT. As protein: CASSLPTGMNTEAFF.

This chain uses TRBV29-1 with TRBJ1-5, with 8 bases fitting TRBD1. Trimming at V came to 3 bases and at J to 6 bases, leaving 7 bases not matched to a gene. This CDR3 has 14 amino acids. Germline V lookup: CDR1 SQVTM, CDR2 ANQGSEA. The CDR3, as DNA: TGCAGCGTTGAGAGTCAGGGGGCAGGTCAGCCCCAGCATTTT. This gives the protein CSVESQGAGQPQHF.

The chain has TRBV7-9 and TRBJ2-6, with D perhaps matching TRBD2 (6 bases). In germline, CDR1 is SEHNR, CDR2 FQNEAQ (reference sequence). Trimming pared 2 bases from V and 4 bases from J, leaving 15 bases between. CDR3 length: 17 amino acids. CDR3 protein: CASSLLGGPTGANVLTF. In DNA, the CDR3 is TGTGCCAGCAGCTTATTGGGGGGACCCACCGGGGCCAACGTCCTGACTTTC.